This entry features one TCR beta chain sequence. Its cognate antigen is unknown. The data belong to a study of T cell responses to AZD1222 COVID-19 vaccine. Here immunoSEQ multiplex PCR was the method, and the copy in TCRdb shows in-frame clones only, minus some. The table has about 110,000 clones, 90% seen once. Study-level findings and limits: Baseline serostatus was positive in only six AZD1222 recipients. Researchers report vaccine-associated CD4 TCRs spanning spike, with dominance at 160-218 and 743-854. Clonal diversity may have been underestimated, and the donors were mostly white British, with more females than males.

V lost 2 bases to trimming and J lost 12 bases, with 14 bases between them. The germline V gene has CDR1 KGHSH and CDR2 LQKENI. The CDR3 is made up of 12 amino acids. The chain carries TRBV18 and TRBJ2-7; D gene unclear. Sequenced here: peripheral blood, sampled 28 days after the second AZD1222 dose. The sequence derives from an adult who received the AZD1222 COVID-19 vaccine. The CDR3 is CASSPAGGAWYF. The CDR3, as DNA: TGTGCCAGCTCACCAGCAGGCGGCGCTTGGTACTTC. The whole variable domain, remainder taken from reference TRBV18 and TRBJ2-7, is NAGVMQNPRHLVRRRGQEARLRCSPMKGHSHVYWYRQLPEEGLKFMVYLQKENIIDESGMPKERFSAEFPKEGPSILRIQQVVRGDSAAYFCASSPAGGAWYFGPGTRLTVT.